This TCR beta chain was obtained from a study of blood T cells in healthy people across ages. A second roughly 6 to 12 cycle PCR used barcoded and J-beta primers. TCRdb independently ran MiXCR on the 5' RACE reads; one entry per CDR3 protein. The sample gives about 1.7 million distinct CDR3 sequences, 28% of which show up once; 7.7% is in the top ten. Findings and limits, study-wide: Unsorted PBMCs ruled out conclusive naive versus antigen-experienced comparison.

V dropped 0 bases and J dropped 7 bases, with 14 bases sitting between them. CDR3 length equals 15 residues. Germline loops: CDR1 SGDLS, CDR2 YYNGEE. Remarks on this clonotype: No antigen is known for it.

Per sample, extraction of total RNA gave at least 5 micrograms in every case. Sequencing was done on a sample of blood. The clonotype was recovered from a young woman in good health. J is TRBJ1-5 and V is TRBV9, with D possibly TRBD1 on 6 matching bases. Here the CDR3 reads CASSVGGAGTQPQHF. DNA of the CDR3: TGTGCCAGCAGCGTAGGGGGGGCAGGGACGCAGCCCCAGCATTTT.